This TCR beta chain was found in a study of control samples from healthy donors and cancer patients. The length of the CDR3 is 13 residues. V was clipped by 8 bases and J by 10 bases; unmatched bases: 6. Germline values: CDR1 ENHRY, CDR2 SYGVKD. Repertoires were generated with immunoSEQ multiplex PCR, while TCRdb's copy carries only in-frame clones and drops some. The repertoire has roughly 120,000 clones, around 93% of them found once; the top ten carry 1.5% to 2%. This sequence joins TRBV10-3 and TRBJ1-6; TRBD1 matches 9 bases. Sequences were obtained from PBMCs. The clonotype originates from a man in his fifties with head and neck cancer. The CDR3 nucleotides are TGTGCCATCCGGGACAGGGAGTCCTCACCCCTCCACTTT. Protein: CAIRDRESSPLHF.